Listed below are T cell receptor beta chains from one sample, sequenced in a study of shared clonotypes between healthy human individuals. Here immunoSEQ multiplex PCR was the method, and the copy in TCRdb shows in-frame clones only, minus some. The data contain roughly 810,000 clones, approximately 97% of them singletons. The source material was naive CD8+ T cells sorted from blood. These receptors all stem from a young man in good health. Each CDR3 is given with its conserved first and last residue. Only part of the rows carry a size: once, few, many, or a class if the clone is expanded.

CDR3 protein,V gene,J gene,clone size
CATGDSNIQYF,TRBV15,TRBJ2-4,once
CASARTSGGSETQYF,TRBV14,TRBJ2-5,-
CASSFPGAGRNEQYF,TRBV27,TRBJ2-7,-
CSVEDGTGEYEQYF,TRBV29-1,TRBJ2-7,-
CSVVLDTQNTEAFF,TRBV29-1,TRBJ1-1,once
CASSPGTSGSQETQYF,TRBV18,TRBJ2-5,-
CASSERTDTQYF,TRBV25-1,TRBJ2-3,-
CASSYGGRSYEQYF,TRBV6-5,TRBJ2-7,-
CANPTTRLSLDEQFF,TRBV2,TRBJ2-1,once
CASSLYDRGLEQYF,TRBV28,TRBJ2-7,-
CASSSTGGHEQYF,TRBV9,TRBJ2-7,-
CASSRLGMTNEKLFF,TRBV7-9,TRBJ1-4,-
CASSLVGGTDTQYF,TRBV7-3,TRBJ2-3,-
CASSLEAQLSYEQYF,TRBV11-2,TRBJ2-7,-
CSVEEVGTGAPYEQFF,TRBV29-1,TRBJ2-1,-
CSVEPGNEQFF,TRBV29-1,TRBJ2-1,-
CASSYRRGTEAFF,TRBV6-5,TRBJ1-1,-
CASSEAPYQPQHF,TRBV2,TRBJ1-5,-
CASWREGNSRGNEQFF,TRBV2,TRBJ2-1,-
CASMGLAADTQYF,TRBV11-2,TRBJ2-3,-
CAIGFPRGYTYNEQFF,TRBV27,TRBJ2-1,-
CASSEIATSGSQDTQYF,TRBV2,TRBJ2-3,-
CASGRGGEQFF,TRBV19,TRBJ2-1,-
CASSLSGYEQYF,TRBV27,TRBJ2-7,-
CASSLTLNTEAFF,TRBV13,TRBJ1-1,-
CASSPTGQGFFQGYTF,TRBV7-9,TRBJ1-2,-
CASSQVRTSVYNEQFF,TRBV7-9,TRBJ2-1,-
CASSPGLAGGNEQFF,TRBV6-5,TRBJ2-1,-
CASSQVLGTTYEQYF,TRBV4-1,TRBJ2-7,-
CASSLYISDRPTGELFF,TRBV27,TRBJ2-2,-
CASSFSSGRGDDNEQFF,TRBV7-6,TRBJ2-1,once
CASSFGADTQYF,TRBV27,TRBJ2-3,-
CASSHQSYTEAFF,TRBV4-1,TRBJ1-1,-
CASSQGWEGSSGNTIYF,TRBV4-3,TRBJ1-3,-
CASSLWGVTSGETGELFF,TRBV7-9,TRBJ2-2,once
CASSEGRDEQFF,TRBV7-9,TRBJ2-1,-
CASSQYRGIWQYF,TRBV4-2,TRBJ2-7,-
CASSPMGGGQDEQFF,TRBV7-9,TRBJ2-1,-
CATTGEGYGYTF,TRBV29-1,TRBJ1-2,-
CASSYSGNEQFF,TRBV9,TRBJ2-1,-
CSLRTANGNEQFF,TRBV29-1,TRBJ2-1,-
CASSHRRDNTNQPQHF,TRBV27,TRBJ1-5,-
CASSFGAGAGTNEQFF,TRBV27,TRBJ2-1,-
CASSHDRQAKYEQFF,TRBV14,TRBJ2-1,-
CASSQLAGGSYEQYF,TRBV4-3,TRBJ2-7,once
CASSPRGKTLPNTGELFF,TRBV27,TRBJ2-2,-
CASSQVGGSTDTQYF,TRBV4-1,TRBJ2-3,-